The source of this T cell receptor beta chain is a study of cytomegalovirus exposure and HLA in healthy donors. Study-wide points: A later examination showed that TCR association rates differed by HLA locus, with DRB1 most and HLA-C fewest. Being productive about 87% or about 30% of the time was typical of most TCR beta V segments in an earlier analysis.

Both 60 Vbeta primers and 13 Jbeta primers went into the PCR. Libraries were prepared by immunoSEQ multiplex PCR; TCRdb keeps only in-frame clonotypes and omits some of them. The profile shows 160,000 or so clones, 71% of them singletons. With respect to this clone: Its target is not known.

Sequencing was performed on PBMCs. This clonotype originated in a woman aged 25-40 years in good health and CMV-seronegative.

CDR3 sequence (DNA): TGTGCCAGCACTTTGGGAGGGTCCAACCGTAATGAGCAGTTCTTC. Translated, it gives CASTLGGSNRNEQFF. J is TRBJ2-1 and V is TRBV9; 7 bases are shared with TRBD2. V lost 6 bases to trimming and J lost 7 bases; unmatched junction nucleotides: 13. CDR3 size: 15 residues. Germline V gene lookup returns CDR1 SGDLS and CDR2 YYNGEE.